The clone carrying this T cell receptor beta chain was detected ten times or more. No antigen is known for it. One junction end disagrees with the germline gene, perhaps due to a read error. The data were taken from a study of cytotoxic CD8 clonotypes in ibrutinib-treated CLL. Looking at the study overall: After treatment lasting a median 12 months, range 6 to 36, response samples were collected.

The protocol was immunoSEQ multiplex PCR, while the TCRdb copy is restricted to in-frame clones and leaves out a portion. Among some 93,000 clones listed, about 78% were seen once. The CDR3 runs to 12 residues. Germline V CDR1 and CDR2: MNHNS, SASEGT. Study observations and caveats: Rare overall, public clonotypes shrank or held steady under therapy. Sustained-remission and progressing patients diverged in sampling times. Higher clonality was seen at ibrutinib response and a return toward baseline at progression.

The receptor was derived from a human donor with chronic lymphocytic leukemia. Sequencing was performed on PBMCs, taken after 12 months of ibrutinib treatment. The V gene is TRBV6-1, the J gene TRBJ1-6; D gene uncertain. CDR3 sequence (DNA): TGTGCCAGCAGAGGTTCTAATGCACCCCTCCACTTT. Translation gives CASRGSNAPLHF.